The clone carrying this TCR beta chain was observed a few times. Antigen specificity is unknown. The data were obtained in a study of T-cell memory formation after mild COVID-19. The CDR3 consists of 14 residues. Trimming took 5 bases from V and 3 from J, leaving 13 bases between them. CDR1 SGHNT and CDR2 YENEEA come from the germline V gene. Overall study results and limits: CD4+ clones that contracted lay mainly in CM and EM; CD8+ ones lay in EMRA.

TCRdb independently ran MiXCR on the 5' RACE reads; one entry per CDR3 protein. The table includes roughly 620,000 distinct CDR3 sequences, under 20% detected once. This clonotype was obtained from an adult woman who had mild COVID-19 (a few samples of this study predate the infection). Cell type and time point are not known. The chain joins TRBV11-3 to TRBJ2-5, with a possible D match to TRBD1 (5 bases). Sequencing was performed on PBMCs or a T cell subset sorted from them (not recorded which). The CDR3 region has the DNA TGTGCCAGCAGCACAATCATCAGGGAAGAGACCCAGTACTTC. This sequence encodes CASSTIIREETQYF.